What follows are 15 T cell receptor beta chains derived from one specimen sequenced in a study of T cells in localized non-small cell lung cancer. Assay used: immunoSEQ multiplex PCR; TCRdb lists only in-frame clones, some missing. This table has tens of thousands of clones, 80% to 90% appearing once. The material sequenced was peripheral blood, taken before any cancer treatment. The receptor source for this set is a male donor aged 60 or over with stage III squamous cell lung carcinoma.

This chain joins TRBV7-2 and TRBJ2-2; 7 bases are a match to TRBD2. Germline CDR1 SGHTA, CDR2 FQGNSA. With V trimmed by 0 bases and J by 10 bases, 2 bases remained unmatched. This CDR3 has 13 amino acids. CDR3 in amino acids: CASSLAGGQELFF. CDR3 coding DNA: TGTGCCAGCAGCTTAGCGGGAGGGCAGGAGCTGTTTTTT.

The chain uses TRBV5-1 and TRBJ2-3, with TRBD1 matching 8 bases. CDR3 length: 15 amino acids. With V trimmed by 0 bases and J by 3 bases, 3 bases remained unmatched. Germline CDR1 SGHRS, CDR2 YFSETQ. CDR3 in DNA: TGCGCCAGCAGCTTGGGACAGGGGCTGACAGATACGCAGTATTTT. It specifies CASSLGQGLTDTQYF.

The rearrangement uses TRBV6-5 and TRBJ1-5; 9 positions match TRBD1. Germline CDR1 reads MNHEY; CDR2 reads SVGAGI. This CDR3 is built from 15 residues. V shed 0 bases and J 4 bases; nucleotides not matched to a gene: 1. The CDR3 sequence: CASSYSDRGNQPQHF. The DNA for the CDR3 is TGTGCCAGCAGTTACTCTGACAGGGGGAATCAGCCCCAGCATTTT.

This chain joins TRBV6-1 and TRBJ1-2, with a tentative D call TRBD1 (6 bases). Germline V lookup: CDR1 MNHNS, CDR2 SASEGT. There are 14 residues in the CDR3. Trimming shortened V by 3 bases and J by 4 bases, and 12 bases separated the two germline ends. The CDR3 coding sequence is TGTGCCAGCAGTGAGACAGGCCTTCTCTATGGCTACACCTTC. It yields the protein CASSETGLLYGYTF.

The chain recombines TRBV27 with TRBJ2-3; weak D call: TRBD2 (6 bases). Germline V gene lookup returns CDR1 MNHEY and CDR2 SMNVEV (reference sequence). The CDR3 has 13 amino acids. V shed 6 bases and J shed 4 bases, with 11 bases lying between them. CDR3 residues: CASREGNADTQYF. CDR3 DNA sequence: TGTGCCAGCAGGGAGGGGAACGCAGATACGCAGTATTTT.

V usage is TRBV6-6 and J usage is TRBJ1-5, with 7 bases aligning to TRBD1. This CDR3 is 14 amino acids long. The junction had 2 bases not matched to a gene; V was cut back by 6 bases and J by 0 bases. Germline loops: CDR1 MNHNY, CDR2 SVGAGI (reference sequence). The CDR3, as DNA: TGTGCCAGCAGCGGGACAGCTAGCAATCAGCCCCAGCATTTT. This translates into CASSGTASNQPQHF.

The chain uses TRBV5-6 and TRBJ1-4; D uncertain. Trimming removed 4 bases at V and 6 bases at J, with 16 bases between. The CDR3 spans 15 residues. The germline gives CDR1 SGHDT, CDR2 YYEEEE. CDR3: CASSGWTGGDEKLFF. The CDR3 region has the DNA TGTGCCAGCAGCGGATGGACGGGAGGTGATGAAAAACTGTTTTTT.

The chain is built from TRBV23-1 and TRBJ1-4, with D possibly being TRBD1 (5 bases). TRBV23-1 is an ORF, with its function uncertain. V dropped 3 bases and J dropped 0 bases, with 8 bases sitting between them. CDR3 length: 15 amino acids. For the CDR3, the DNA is TGCGCCAGCAGTCAGGGGCGTGCAACTAATGAAAAACTGTTTTTT. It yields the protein CASSQGRATNEKLFF.

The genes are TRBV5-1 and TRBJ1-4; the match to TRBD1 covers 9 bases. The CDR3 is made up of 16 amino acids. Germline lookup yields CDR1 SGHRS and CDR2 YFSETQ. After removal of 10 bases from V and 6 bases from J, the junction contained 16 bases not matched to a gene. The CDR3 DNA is TGCGCCTCAATGTCGGGACAGGGTTTGTTGGATGAAAAACTGTTTTTT. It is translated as CASMSGQGLLDEKLFF.

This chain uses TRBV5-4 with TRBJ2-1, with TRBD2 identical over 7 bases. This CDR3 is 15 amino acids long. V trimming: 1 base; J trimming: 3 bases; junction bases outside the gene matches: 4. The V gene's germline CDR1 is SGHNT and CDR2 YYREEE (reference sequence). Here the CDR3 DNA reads TGTGCCAGCAGCTTGAATCTAGCGGACTACAATGAGCAGTTCTTC. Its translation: CASSLNLADYNEQFF. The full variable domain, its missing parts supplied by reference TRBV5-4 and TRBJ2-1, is ETGVTQSPTHLIKTRGQQVTLRCSSQSGHNTVSWYQQALGQGPQFIFQYYREEENGRGNFPPRFSGLQFPNYSSELNVNALELDDSALYLCASSLNLADYNEQFFGPGTRLTVL.

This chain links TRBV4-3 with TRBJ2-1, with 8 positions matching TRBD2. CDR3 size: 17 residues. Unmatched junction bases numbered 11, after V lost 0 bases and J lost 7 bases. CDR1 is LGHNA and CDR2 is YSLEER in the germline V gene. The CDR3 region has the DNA TGCGCCAGCAGCCAAGATCCGGCGGGGGGTGCAGTGAATGAGCAGTTCTTC. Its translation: CASSQDPAGGAVNEQFF.

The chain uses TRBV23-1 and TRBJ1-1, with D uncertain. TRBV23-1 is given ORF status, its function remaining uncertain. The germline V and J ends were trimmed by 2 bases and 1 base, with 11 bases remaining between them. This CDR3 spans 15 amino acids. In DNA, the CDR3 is TGCGCCAGCAGTCAAAGGTCAGCGAAGAACACTGAAGCTTTCTTT. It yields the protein CASSQRSAKNTEAFF.

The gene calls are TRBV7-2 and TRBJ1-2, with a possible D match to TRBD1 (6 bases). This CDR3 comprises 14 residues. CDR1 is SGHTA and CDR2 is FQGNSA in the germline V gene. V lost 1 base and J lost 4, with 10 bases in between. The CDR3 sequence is CASSLDSGAYGYTF. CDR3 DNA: TGTGCCAGCAGCTTAGACTCAGGGGCCTATGGCTACACCTTC.

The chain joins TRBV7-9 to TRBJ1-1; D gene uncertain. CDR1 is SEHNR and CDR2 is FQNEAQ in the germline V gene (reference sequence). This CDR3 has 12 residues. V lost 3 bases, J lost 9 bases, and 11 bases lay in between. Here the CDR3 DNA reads TGTGCCAGCAGCTTTGACTCGGCGCAAGCTTTCTTT. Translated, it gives CASSFDSAQAFF.

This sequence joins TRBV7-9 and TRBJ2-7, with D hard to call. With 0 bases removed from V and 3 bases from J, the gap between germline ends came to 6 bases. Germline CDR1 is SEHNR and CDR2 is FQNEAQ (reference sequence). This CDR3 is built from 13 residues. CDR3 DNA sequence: TGTGCCAGCAGCTTAGCCCAACTCTACGAGCAGTACTTC. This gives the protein CASSLAQLYEQYF.